One sample yielded the 10 T cell receptor beta chains listed below, sequenced in a study of blood T cell repertoires in COVID-19. The table came from immunoSEQ multiplex PCR; TCRdb's copy has only in-frame clones and leaves some out. The data contain roughly 130,000 clones, roughly four fifths of them singletons. The specimen was peripheral blood. These TCRs come from an elderly man with acute or convalescent COVID-19.

This sequence joins TRBV7-3 and TRBJ1-1, with TRBD1 matching over 7 bases. The CDR3 has 17 amino acids. CDR1 is SGHTA and CDR2 is FQGTGA in the germline V gene. V shed 1 base and J 1 base; nucleotides not matched to a gene: 9. Here the CDR3 reads CASSLNPAGTANTEAFF. The CDR3 DNA reads as TGTGCCAGCAGCTTAAACCCGGCTGGGACAGCGAACACTGAAGCTTTCTTT.

The chain combines TRBV9 with TRBJ1-6; D is possibly TRBD1 (5 bases). Trimming left V 5 bases short and J 9 bases short, with 21 bases between. The CDR3 runs to 16 residues. In germline, CDR1 is SGDLS, CDR2 YYNGEE. CDR3 in DNA: TGTGCCAGCAGGGCCCTTGGATGGGACTGGGTTTCACCCCTCCACTTT. Protein sequence: CASRALGWDWVSPLHF.

The chain uses TRBV5-1 and TRBJ1-6; a possible D gene is TRBD1 (6 bases). The CDR3 runs 15 residues. V lost 0 bases and J lost 9, with 13 bases in between. Germline CDR1 reads SGHRS; CDR2 reads YFSETQ. The CDR3 sequence: CASSLGGGRASPLHF. The CDR3, as DNA: TGCGCCAGCAGCTTGGGAGGGGGACGCGCTTCACCCCTCCACTTT.

J is TRBJ2-5 and V is TRBV6-2 or TRBV6-3, with 9 bases identical to TRBD1. The trim removed 5 bases at V and 0 bases at J, leaving 10 bases unmatched. CDR3 length: 17 amino acids. CDR1 and CDR2 (germline): MNHEY, SVGEGT. The CDR3 sequence is CASSPRPGTGYQETQYF. The CDR3 nucleotides read TGTGCCAGCAGTCCCCGCCCGGGGACAGGGTACCAAGAGACCCAGTACTTC.

The chain uses TRBV24-1 and TRBJ2-4; TRBD1 matches at 7 bases. This CDR3 contains 11 residues. Germline trimming cut 9 bases from V and 7 bases from J; bases unmatched to any gene: 2. Per the germline V gene, CDR1 is KGHDR and CDR2 is SFDVKD. CDR3 nucleotides: TGTGCCACCTCCAGGGGGAACATTCAGTACTTC. This gives the protein CATSRGNIQYF.

This clone occurred a few times. This rearrangement joins TRBV19 to TRBJ1-2; D ambiguous. This CDR3 has 14 amino acids. The germline V and J ends were trimmed by 7 bases and 2 bases, with 14 bases remaining between them. Germline CDR1 LNHDA, CDR2 SQIVND (reference sequence). The CDR3, as DNA: TGTGCCAGTACTATCAGTGTAATCAACTATGGCTACACCTTC. This sequence encodes CASTISVINYGYTF.

This chain connects TRBV28 to TRBJ1-3; no firm D call. The CDR3 covers 11 residues. Looked up from germline, CDR1 is MDHEN and CDR2 is SYDVKM. Trimming removed 6 bases from V and 4 bases from J, with 4 bases in between. The DNA of the CDR3 is TGTGCCAGCAGGGAGGGAAACACCATATATTTT. This encodes CASREGNTIYF.

The CDR3 here is CASSLVGSPGGGYTF. CDR3 sequence (DNA): TGTGCCAGCAGCTTAGTCGGTTCTCCCGGGGGTGGCTACACCTTC. The chain couples TRBV7-2 to TRBJ1-2; maybe TRBD1 (5 bases). V gave up 1 base and J gave up 7 bases, with 16 bases separating them. The CDR3 is 15 amino acids. Looked up from germline, CDR1 is SGHTA and CDR2 is FQGNSA.

The V and J genes are TRBV7-6 and TRBJ1-2, with TRBD1 matching over 7 bases. Germline CDR1 is SGHVS and CDR2 is FNYEAQ. V shed 5 bases, J shed 3 bases, and the junction held 6 bases outside the gene matches. This CDR3 is built from 14 residues. The CDR3 DNA reads as TGTGCCAGCAGCGAGAAGACAGGGTACTATGGCTACACCTTC. Amino acids: CASSEKTGYYGYTF.

As DNA, the CDR3 is TGTGCCAGCAGCTCTGGACAGACCCTTGGCTACACCTTC. Translated: CASSSGQTLGYTF. This rearrangement joins TRBV7-2 to TRBJ1-2; D possibly corresponds to TRBD1 (6 bases). In germline, CDR1 is SGHTA, CDR2 FQGNSA. This CDR3 comprises 13 residues. Trimming pared 4 bases from V and 7 bases from J, leaving 13 bases between.